These 15 T cell receptor beta chains originate from one sample sequenced in a study of identical twins. TCRdb re-called the 5' RACE reads through MiXCR, storing one row per CDR3 protein. Here the sample spans about 240,000 distinct CDR3 sequences, 10% being singletons. Input material: memory T cells sorted from blood. These receptors came from a man between 45 and 60 years old in good health.

V is TRBV7-8 and J is TRBJ1-5, with no clear D. Germline V gene data show CDR1 as SGHVS and CDR2 as FQNEAQ. The CDR3 covers 15 residues. Trimming removed 5 bases at V and 0 bases at J, with 11 bases between. As DNA, the CDR3 is TGTGCCAGCAGCCCCGACTCTCATAGCAATCAGCCCCAGCATTTT. This codes for CASSPDSHSNQPQHF.

The gene calls are TRBV7-2 and TRBJ1-2; no firm D call. V dropped 4 bases and J dropped 7 bases, with 19 bases sitting between them. The germline gives CDR1 SGHTA, CDR2 FQGNSA. The CDR3 spans 15 residues. CDR3 sequence reads: CASSSVVGRRLGYTF. CDR3 nucleotides: TGTGCCAGCAGCTCAGTTGTCGGGAGAAGACTTGGCTACACCTTC.

In this sample, this clonotype turned up many times. The chain uses TRBV2 and TRBJ2-5; D gene ambiguous. Germline CDR1 reads SNHLY; CDR2 reads FYNNEI. V was shortened by 6 bases and J by 7 bases, with 18 bases between the two germline ends. This CDR3 contains 14 residues. The CDR3 region is CASSREQSLGTQYF. The DNA of the CDR3 is TGTGCCAGCAGCCGCGAACAGTCCCTGGGGACCCAGTACTTC.

The chain combines TRBV27 with TRBJ2-7; 11 bases are shared with TRBD1. J gave up 0 bases and V 6 bases, and 10 bases lay outside the gene matches. This CDR3 is 17 amino acids long. Germline CDR1 is MNHEY and CDR2 is SMNVEV (reference sequence). CDR3 bases: TGTGCCAGCAGCTCGGGACAGGGGGTATTCTCCTCCTACGAGCAGTACTTC. Its translation is CASSSGQGVFSSYEQYF.

This clonotype was observed at least ten times. This chain joins TRBV7-2 and TRBJ2-7; 7 positions match TRBD2. This CDR3 region has 15 residues. V shed 5 bases, J shed 2 bases, and the junction held 9 bases outside the gene matches. Germline V gene sequence: CDR1 SGHTA, CDR2 FQGNSA. CDR3 residues: CASSPYGAGAYEQYF. For the CDR3, the DNA is TGTGCCAGCAGCCCCTACGGGGCGGGAGCCTACGAGCAGTACTTC.

This clonotype has a count of ten or more. The chain links TRBV21-1 to TRBJ2-5; TRBD2, as called in the table, went unchecked against the DNA. TRBV21-1 is a pseudogene segment. The CDR3 loop spans 17 amino acids. In DNA form, the CDR3 reads TGTGCCAGCAGCAAAAATTGGAGTGGGACTAGCATCGGGACCCAGTACTTC. It codes for CASSKNWSGTSIGTQYF.

The sample holds one count of this clonotype. V and J are TRBV20-1 and TRBJ2-3; weak D call: TRBD1 (5 bases). CDR1 and CDR2 from the germline V gene are DFQATT and SNEGSKA (reference sequence). The CDR3 sequence is 14 residues long. The V end lost 0 bases, the J end lost 3 bases, and 10 bases lay between the germline ends. The CDR3: CSARDRAKTDTQYF. The CDR3 DNA sequence: TGCAGTGCTAGAGACAGGGCCAAGACAGATACGCAGTATTTT.

This clonotype has at least ten counts. This chain connects TRBV27 to TRBJ2-7; no definite D call. V lost 2 bases, J lost 2 bases, and 10 bases lay in between. The CDR3 contains 14 residues. Germline CDR1 is MNHEY and CDR2 is SMNVEV (reference sequence). The CDR3 nucleotides read TGTGCCAGCAGTTTAAAGGCAAATACCTACGAGCAGTACTTC. It encodes CASSLKANTYEQYF.

This clonotype came up a few times. The chain is built from TRBV5-1 and TRBJ2-3; tentatively, D is TRBD2 (6 bases). The CDR3 has 16 residues. Looked up from germline, CDR1 is SGHRS and CDR2 is YFSETQ. Trimming pared 0 bases from V and 4 bases from J, leaving 15 bases between. In nucleotides, the CDR3 is TGCGCCAGCAGCTTGGGTTTCGGGAGTCAGGCAGATACGCAGTATTTT. Encoded protein: CASSLGFGSQADTQYF.

This clonotype was seen repeatedly, ten times or more. This sequence joins TRBV7-2 and TRBJ2-2, with TRBD2 as a possible D gene (5 bases). The length of the CDR3 is 16 residues. Germline V CDR1 and CDR2: SGHTA, FQGNSA. Trimming removed 1 base at V and 6 bases at J, with 15 bases between. The CDR3 region is CASSLGRFTGAGELFF. CDR3 bases: TGTGCCAGCAGCTTAGGACGATTTACCGGGGCCGGGGAGCTGTTTTTT.

This chain uses TRBV7-2 with TRBJ2-1, with D unresolved. There are 14 residues in the CDR3. The V end lost 0 bases, the J end lost 5 bases, and 8 bases lay between the germline ends. The germline V gene encodes CDR1 SGHTA and CDR2 FQGNSA. CDR3: CASSLAGVDNEQFF. The CDR3, as DNA: TGTGCCAGCAGCTTAGCTGGGGTGGACAATGAGCAGTTCTTC.

The table lists this clonotype with many counts. CDR3 region: CASKTGTANNQPQHF. CDR3 DNA: TGTGCCAGTAAGACCGGGACAGCCAACAATCAGCCCCAGCATTTT. This chain uses TRBV19 with TRBJ1-5, with 7 bases aligning to TRBD1. Trimming took 7 bases from V and 3 from J; bases not matched to a gene: 9. From germline, CDR1 is LNHDA and CDR2 SQIVND (reference sequence). The CDR3 runs to 15 residues.

The chain has TRBV5-1 and TRBJ1-6, with D unresolved. Germline V gives CDR1 SGHRS, CDR2 YFSETQ. V lost 0 bases and J 9 bases, leaving 7 bases between the germline ends. This CDR3 spans 13 amino acids. CDR3 protein: CASSLGWGSPLHF. The CDR3 DNA follows: TGCGCCAGCAGCTTGGGGTGGGGTTCACCCCTCCACTTT.

V usage is TRBV9 and J usage is TRBJ2-5; perhaps TRBD1 as D (5 bases). The CDR3 is made up of 16 amino acids. Trimming took off 3 bases at V and 1 base at J, with 16 bases between the two ends. Looked up from germline, CDR1 is SGDLS and CDR2 is YYNGEE. The CDR3 is CASSGGWVGPQETQYF. The CDR3, as DNA: TGTGCCAGCAGCGGGGGATGGGTGGGGCCCCAAGAGACCCAGTACTTC.

This clonotype was observed many times. J is TRBJ2-5 and V is TRBV10-3; 11 nucleotides agree with TRBD2. Per germline, CDR1 ENHRY and CDR2 SYGVKD. V was clipped by 3 bases and J by 2 bases; unmatched bases: 2. The length of the CDR3 is 15 residues. CDR3 DNA: TGTGCCATCAGTGATACTAGCGGGGGACAAGAGACCCAGTACTTC. Amino acids: CAISDTSGGQETQYF.